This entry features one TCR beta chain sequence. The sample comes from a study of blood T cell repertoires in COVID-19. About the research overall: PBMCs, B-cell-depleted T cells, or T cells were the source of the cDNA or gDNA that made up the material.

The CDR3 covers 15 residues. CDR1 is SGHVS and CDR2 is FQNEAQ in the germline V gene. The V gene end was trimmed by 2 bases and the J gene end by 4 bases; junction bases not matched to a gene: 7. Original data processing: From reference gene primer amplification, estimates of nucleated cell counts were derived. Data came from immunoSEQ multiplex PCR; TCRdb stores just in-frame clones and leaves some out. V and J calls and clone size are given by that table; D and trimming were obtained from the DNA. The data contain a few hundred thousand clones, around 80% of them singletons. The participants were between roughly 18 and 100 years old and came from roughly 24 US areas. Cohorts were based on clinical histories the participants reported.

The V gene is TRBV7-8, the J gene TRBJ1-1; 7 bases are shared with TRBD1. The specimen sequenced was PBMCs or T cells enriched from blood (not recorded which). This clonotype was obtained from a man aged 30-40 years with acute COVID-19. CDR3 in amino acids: CASSLTGQVSTEAFF. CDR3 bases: TGTGCCAGCAGCTTAACCGGACAGGTTTCCACTGAAGCTTTCTTT.